The 30 T cell receptor beta chains reported below all come from one sample, sequenced in a study of cytomegalovirus exposure and HLA in healthy donors. The assay was immunoSEQ multiplex PCR, and TCRdb's table has in-frame clones only and misses some. The top ten hold 3% to 4% of the sample, which has 100,000 to 150,000 clones, around 92% seen once. Sequencing used PBMCs. These receptors came from a man younger than 45 in good health and CMV-seronegative.

This chain uses TRBV7-2 with TRBJ2-3, with 12 bases matching TRBD2. V lost 7 bases and J lost 4; bases outside the gene matches: 9. Looked up from germline, CDR1 is SGHTA and CDR2 is FQGNSA. The CDR3 consists of 16 residues. The CDR3 DNA reads as TGTGCCAGCACCCCCTCCCGACTAGCGGGGGCAGATACGCAGTATTTT. Encoded protein: CASTPSRLAGADTQYF.

The chain couples TRBV28 to TRBJ2-7; TRBD1 matches at 8 bases. The V and J ends lost 5 bases and 0 bases, in that order; junction bases with no gene match: 6. Germline V lookup: CDR1 MDHEN, CDR2 SYDVKM. The CDR3 spans 15 residues. CDR3 amino acids: CASSGQGGVSYEQYF. In DNA, the CDR3 is TGTGCCAGCAGTGGACAGGGTGGGGTCTCCTACGAGCAGTACTTC. Using reference TRBV28 and TRBJ2-7 for the parts outside the CDR3, the full variable domain is DVKVTQSSRYLVKRTGEKVFLECVQDMDHENMFWYRQDPGLGLRLIYFSYDVKMKEKGDIPEGYSVSREKKERFSLILESASTNQTSMYLCASSGQGGVSYEQYFGPGTRLTVT.

CDR3 loop: CAIQAGVGGNQPQHF. The DNA of the CDR3 is TGTGCCATCCAAGCCGGGGTAGGTGGCAATCAGCCCCAGCATTTT. This chain joins TRBV6-1 and TRBJ1-5; no reliable D call. This CDR3 is built from 15 residues. Trimming took off 10 bases at V and 2 bases at J, with 18 bases between the two ends. Germline V gene sequence: CDR1 MNHNS, CDR2 SASEGT.

The V call is TRBV7-2, the J call TRBJ1-6; D ambiguous. The CDR3 runs 15 residues. Germline assignment: CDR1 SGHTA and CDR2 FQGNSA. V lost 1 base to trimming and J lost 7 bases, with 11 bases between them. For the CDR3, the DNA is TGTGCCAGCAGCTTAGGGAGCCAGTTCAATTCACCCCTCCACTTT. Its translation is CASSLGSQFNSPLHF.

The chain couples TRBV18 to TRBJ1-2, with 7 positions matching TRBD1. CDR1 KGHSH and CDR2 LQKENI come from the germline V gene. This CDR3 is 14 amino acids long. V was clipped by 1 base and J by 7 bases; unmatched bases: 6. The CDR3 here is CASSPQEGATGYTF. The CDR3 DNA follows: TGTGCCAGCTCACCACAGGAGGGGGCGACTGGCTACACCTTC.

The rearrangement uses TRBV5-1 and TRBJ2-1, with D perhaps matching TRBD2 (5 bases). CDR3 length equals 13 residues. V lost 5 bases and J 1 base, leaving 7 bases between the germline ends. Germline lookup yields CDR1 SGHRS and CDR2 YFSETQ. The CDR3 DNA reads as TGCGCCAGCAGGGGAGCTTCCTACAATGAGCAGTTCTTC. It specifies CASRGASYNEQFF.

This sequence joins TRBV14 and TRBJ2-7; 12 bases agree with TRBD1. The CDR3 is made up of 16 amino acids. Germline-derived CDR1 and CDR2 are SGHDN and FVKESK. The ends lost 1 base at V and 7 bases at J; junction bases unmatched: 8. The CDR3 DNA reads TGTGCCAGCAGCCAAGCTGGGACAGGGGGCCGTCGGGAGCAGTACTTC. This translates into CASSQAGTGGRREQYF.

Only a few counts were recorded for this clone. The chain uses TRBV6-1 and TRBJ2-7, with a weak D call TRBD1 (5 bases). Trimming took 6 bases from V and 1 from J, leaving 10 bases between them. Germline-derived CDR1 and CDR2 are MNHNS and SASEGT. The CDR3 is 13 residues long. CDR3 sequence: CASSRDLSYEQYF. CDR3 coding DNA: TGTGCCAGCAGCAGGGATCTATCCTACGAGCAGTACTTC.

This rearrangement joins TRBV2 to TRBJ1-1; no reliable D call. The CDR3 runs 14 residues. CDR1 is SNHLY, CDR2 FYNNEI, per germline. V gave up 0 bases and J gave up 6 bases, with 11 bases separating them. The CDR3 here is CASSEARRVPEAFF. The CDR3 DNA reads as TGTGCCAGCAGTGAAGCGAGAAGAGTTCCTGAAGCTTTCTTT.

The J gene is TRBJ2-3, the V gene TRBV6-5; D is unresolved. The V gene lost 7 bases and the J gene lost 6 bases, with 14 bases spanning the gap. The CDR3 length is 13 residues. The germline V gene encodes CDR1 MNHEY and CDR2 SVGAGI. CDR3 bases: TGTGCCAGCACCCCTCTTGTCGGGGATACGCAGTATTTT. As protein: CASTPLVGDTQYF.

The CDR3 nucleotides are TGTGCCAGCAGTGATCGAGTGTGGAGCACAGATACGCAGTATTTT. Translated: CASSDRVWSTDTQYF. The chain combines TRBV2 with TRBJ2-3; D is uncertain. Germline assignment: CDR1 SNHLY and CDR2 FYNNEI. The CDR3 has 15 residues. V was trimmed by 3 bases and J by 0 bases, leaving 10 bases between them.

This chain connects TRBV5-4 to TRBJ2-6; maybe TRBD2 (5 bases). V was cut by 2 bases and J by 1 base, with 7 bases left in between. The CDR3 has 15 residues. Germline V lookup: CDR1 SGHNT, CDR2 YYREEE (reference sequence). The chain's CDR3 is CASSLSGSGANVLTF. The CDR3 DNA sequence: TGTGCCAGCAGCTTATCGGGGTCTGGGGCCAACGTCCTGACTTTC.

The chain combines TRBV4-1 with TRBJ2-7, with 14 bases aligning to TRBD2. V lost 1 base to trimming and J lost 5 bases; unmatched junction nucleotides: 10. Germline CDR1 reads MGHRA; CDR2 reads YSYEKL. The CDR3 runs to 18 residues. CDR3 coding DNA: TGCGCCAGCAGCCAAGTCACGCTGACTAGCGGGGGGGAAAACGAGCAGTACTTC. Its translation: CASSQVTLTSGGENEQYF.

J is TRBJ2-7 and V is TRBV10-2; unclear D gene. This CDR3 comprises 14 residues. Germline CDR1 and CDR2: WSHSY and SAAADI. Trimming took off 6 bases at V and 2 bases at J, with 14 bases between the two ends. The CDR3 bases are TGCGCCAGCAGGGCGGAAGGTCGAACCTACGAGCAGTACTTC. It specifies CASRAEGRTYEQYF.

The chain uses TRBV5-6 and TRBJ2-1, with TRBD2 matching over 10 bases. The J segment lost 5 bases and the V segment lost 1 base, leaving 3 bases of the junction unmatched. The CDR3 runs 15 residues. Germline CDR1 is SGHDT and CDR2 is YYEEEE. CDR3 in DNA: TGTGCCAGCAGCTTGAGACTAGCGGGTAACAATGAGCAGTTCTTC. Encoded protein: CASSLRLAGNNEQFF.

The chain is built from TRBV18 and TRBJ1-1; TRBD1 might be the D (5 bases). The length of the CDR3 is 14 residues. The V end was cut by 0 bases, the J end by 5 bases, with 10 bases between. Looked up from germline, CDR1 is KGHSH and CDR2 is LQKENI. In DNA, the CDR3 is TGTGCCAGCTCACCACCGTCGGGACTAACTGAAGCTTTCTTT. Amino acid sequence: CASSPPSGLTEAFF.

This clone was counted only a few times. J is TRBJ2-7 and V is TRBV10-3; 8 nucleotides line up with TRBD2. Germline V gives CDR1 ENHRY, CDR2 SYGVKD. The CDR3 length is 16 residues. V shed 7 bases, J shed 3 bases, and the junction held 14 bases outside the gene matches. The CDR3 loop reads CAIMRLAGETVYEQYF. In DNA, the CDR3 is TGTGCCATCATGAGGCTAGCGGGCGAAACCGTCTACGAGCAGTACTTC.

The rearrangement joins TRBV18 to TRBJ2-1, with 9 bases that match TRBD2. Losses at the gene ends were 3 bases for V and 8 bases for J; bases not matched to a gene: 8. Germline-derived CDR1 and CDR2 are KGHSH and LQKENI. The CDR3 is 15 amino acids. The CDR3 sequence is CASSPASGTRHEQFF. Here the CDR3 DNA reads TGTGCCAGCTCACCTGCTAGCGGGACAAGGCATGAGCAGTTCTTC.

V gene TRBV5-1 combines with J gene TRBJ1-6; the match to TRBD1 covers 9 bases. The V gene end was trimmed by 3 bases and the J gene end by 10 bases; junction bases not matched to a gene: 5. Per the germline V gene, CDR1 is SGHRS and CDR2 is YFSETQ. The length of the CDR3 is 14 residues. The CDR3 region is CASSSGGQGSPLHF. Written as DNA, the CDR3 is TGCGCCAGCAGCTCGGGGGGACAGGGATCACCCCTCCACTTT.

In DNA form, the CDR3 reads TGTGCCAGTTCAGGGGCCGATACGCAGTATTTT. Its protein is CASSGADTQYF. The V call is TRBV19, the J call TRBJ2-3; D possibly corresponds to TRBD1 (6 bases). The V gene's germline CDR1 is LNHDA and CDR2 SQIVND (reference sequence). Trimming took off 8 bases at V and 6 bases at J, with 9 bases between the two ends. The CDR3 length is 11 residues.

This chain joins TRBV11-2 and TRBJ2-7, with a possible D match to TRBD2 (6 bases). Germline loops: CDR1 SGHAT, CDR2 FQNNGV. With 2 bases removed from V and 0 bases from J, the gap between germline ends came to 11 bases. The CDR3 runs to 15 residues. Here the CDR3 reads CASSLFAGTSYEQYF. CDR3 DNA sequence: TGTGCCAGCAGCTTATTCGCGGGGACCTCCTACGAGCAGTACTTC.

The genes are TRBV7-2 and TRBJ1-1; unclear D gene. Looked up from germline, CDR1 is SGHTA and CDR2 is FQGNSA. The CDR3 sequence is 15 residues long. Between the trimmed V and J ends, which lost 0 bases and 8 bases, there was a span of 16 bases. Written as DNA, the CDR3 is TGTGCCAGCAGCTTAGCGAGGTTAATGGGTGGGGAAGCTTTCTTT. This translates into CASSLARLMGGEAFF.

The chain links TRBV10-2 to TRBJ1-4; no reliable D call. V was trimmed by 7 bases and J by 7 bases, leaving 16 bases between them. Looked up from germline, CDR1 is WSHSY and CDR2 is SAAADI. This CDR3 has 14 amino acids. The CDR3 DNA sequence: TGCGCCAGCAAGGAGTGGAAAGCGGCTGAAAAACTGTTTTTT. Protein: CASKEWKAAEKLFF.

The chain carries TRBV19 and TRBJ1-6; D remains ambiguous. V was clipped by 2 bases and J by 8 bases, with 10 bases between them. In germline, CDR1 is LNHDA, CDR2 SQIVND (reference sequence). CDR3 size: 14 residues. The CDR3 nucleotides read TGTGCCAGTAGTATAATCGGCGGGTATTCACCCCTCCACTTT. Translated: CASSIIGGYSPLHF.

The chain employs TRBV28 and TRBJ1-6; maybe TRBD1 (6 bases). Germline V lookup: CDR1 MDHEN, CDR2 SYDVKM. The length of the CDR3 is 16 residues. The V and J ends lost 7 bases and 5 bases respectively, with 18 bases between them. The CDR3 protein is CASTEGGARNNSPLHF. CDR3 in DNA: TGTGCCAGCACCGAGGGGGGGGCGCGGAATAATTCACCCCTCCACTTT. Full variable domain (outside the CDR3, taken from reference TRBV28 and TRBJ1-6): DVKVTQSSRYLVKRTGEKVFLECVQDMDHENMFWYRQDPGLGLRLIYFSYDVKMKEKGDIPEGYSVSREKKERFSLILESASTNQTSMYLCASTEGGARNNSPLHFGNGTRLTVT.

This clone was seen a single time. The V gene is TRBV7-9, the J gene TRBJ1-1; maybe TRBD1 (5 bases). Per the germline V gene, CDR1 is SEHNR and CDR2 is FQNEAQ (reference sequence). V lost 3 bases and J 3 bases, leaving 17 bases between the germline ends. The CDR3 spans 16 residues. DNA for the CDR3: TGTGCCAGCAGCTTTGGTCAGGGAAGATTGGACACTGAAGCTTTCTTT. Protein product: CASSFGQGRLDTEAFF. The entire variable domain, with the rest obtained from reference TRBV7-9 and TRBJ1-1, is as follows: DTGVSQNPRHKITKRGQNVTFRCDPISEHNRLYWYRQTLGQGPEFLTYFQNEAQLEKSRLLSDRFSAERPKGSFSTLEIQRTEQGDSAMYLCASSFGQGRLDTEAFFGQGTRLTVV.

The chain has TRBV2 and TRBJ1-4; 7 nucleotides line up with TRBD1. The CDR3 is 12 residues long. CDR1 and CDR2 (germline): SNHLY, FYNNEI. Losses at the gene ends were 6 bases for V and 11 bases for J; bases not matched to a gene: 6. The CDR3 region is CASRVDREKLFF. As DNA, the CDR3 is TGTGCCAGCAGGGTAGACAGGGAGAAACTGTTTTTT.

For the CDR3, the DNA is TGTGGAGTGGGGGGTAACTATGGCTACACCTTC. The encoded protein is CGVGGNYGYTF. V gene TRBV19 combines with J gene TRBJ1-2, with D perhaps TRBD1 (5 bases). The CDR3 runs to 11 residues. Per the germline V gene, CDR1 is LNHDA and CDR2 is SQIVND (reference sequence). The full variable domain, completed using reference TRBV19 and TRBJ1-2, is DGGITQSPKYLFRKEGQNVTLSCEQNLNHDAMYWYRQDPGQGLRLIYYSQIVNDFQKGDIAEGYSVSREKKESFPLTVTSAQKNPTAFYLCGVGGNYGYTFGSGTRLTVV.

The chain carries TRBV5-1 and TRBJ2-7, with no clear D. V was clipped by 4 bases and J by 4 bases, with 15 bases between them. CDR1 SGHRS and CDR2 YFSETQ come from the germline V gene. The CDR3 is 14 amino acids. DNA of the CDR3: TGCGCCAGCAGCCCCGCGGCATTTCTGTACGAGCAGTACTTC. Its translation is CASSPAAFLYEQYF.

The chain employs TRBV10-1 and TRBJ1-5, with TRBD1 matching over 10 bases. Losses at the gene ends were 5 bases for V and 5 bases for J; bases not matched to a gene: 3. CDR1 is WNHNN and CDR2 is SYGVQD in the germline V gene (reference sequence). This CDR3 region has 14 residues. The CDR3 region is CASSPGQGDQPQHF. The DNA for the CDR3 is TGCGCCAGCAGTCCCGGACAGGGGGATCAGCCCCAGCATTTT.